This TCR beta chain originates from a study of memory CD4+ T cells and cytomegalovirus serostatus. Looking at the study overall: This sample comes from healthy Belgian adults, fewer than 10 CMV seropositive, approximately 22 seronegative. General observations from the study: Repertoires predicted CMV serostatus with median bootstrapped AUC of about 0.96.

The sort gate was single viable CD3+CD4+CD8-CD45RO+ cells for memory CD4+ T cells. As concerns this clone: Antigen specificity is unknown.

Germline V gives CDR1 SGHAT, CDR2 FQNNGV. The CDR3 spans 14 residues. V was cut by 7 bases and J by 0 bases, with 12 bases left in between. Sequenced by immunoSEQ multiplex PCR; TCRdb stores in-frame clones only, minus some. The sample yields some 50,000 clones, around 78% seen once. Sequencing used memory CD4+ T cells from blood. The V gene is TRBV11-2, the J gene TRBJ1-1; D not certain. The sequence derives from an adult in good health and CMV-seronegative. The CDR3 here is CASTPGSMNTEAFF. As DNA, the CDR3 is TGTGCCAGCACCCCCGGCAGCATGAACACTGAAGCTTTCTTT.